One TCR beta chain is described in this entry. Its matching antigen is unknown. Produced via immunoSEQ multiplex PCR; TCRdb's table is partial and in-frame only. The data contain 100,000 or so clones, roughly 94% of them seen just once; the ten biggest clones take up around 0.17%. This sample was included in a study of OX40 agonist ivuxolimab in advanced cancers. Study as a whole: Patients were treated with ivuxolimab, an agonistic anti-OX40 (CD134) antibody. Intravenous ivuxolimab at 0.01 to 10 mg/kg was given to patients every 2 weeks.

Germline V lookup: CDR1 SEHNR, CDR2 FQNEAQ (reference sequence). The CDR3 has 16 amino acids. Losses at the gene ends were 7 bases for V and 1 base for J; bases not matched to a gene: 12. General study results and limits: At doses 0.1 to 3.0 mg/kg, CD4+ and CD8+ clones expanded.

Material: CD4+ or CD8+ T cells sorted from blood, obtained in a trial of the OX40 agonist ivuxolimab. The source is an adult with an advanced solid tumor such as melanoma, head and neck, liver or kidney cancer. The rearrangement links TRBV7-9 to TRBJ1-1, with 7 bases matching TRBD1. The CDR3, as DNA: TGTGCCAGCACCAGTAGATCGACAGGGCCGAACACTGAAGCTTTCTTT. Amino acid sequence: CASTSRSTGPNTEAFF.